A single sample is the source of the 17 T cell receptor beta chains below, sequenced in a study of cytomegalovirus exposure and HLA in healthy donors (dated by TCRdb to 2015 to 2018). To prepare the library, the immunoSEQ multiplex PCR assay was applied. The clones in this table, taken by TCRdb from immuneACCESS, are in-frame only. Not every clone is retained; where verified, under half of the shortfall comes from an unresolved V gene, and the cause of the rest is unknown. This sample lists around 80,000 clones; around 96% were detected once. The top ten clones comprise about 1.3% of the sample. The specimen was PBMCs. These TCRs come from a woman aged 18-29 years in good health and CMV-seronegative.

This clone was detected once. This chain connects TRBV15 to TRBJ2-7, with D possibly being TRBD1 (5 bases). The CDR3 length is 14 residues. Germline CDR1 and CDR2: LNHNV and YYDKDF (reference sequence). V was clipped by 0 bases and J by 4 bases, with 10 bases between them. For the CDR3, the DNA is TGTGCCACCAGCAGAGATCAGGGTTCGTACGAGCAGTACTTC. Translated, it gives CATSRDQGSYEQYF.

This sequence joins TRBV9 and TRBJ2-1; 13 nucleotides agree with TRBD2. Germline values: CDR1 SGDLS, CDR2 YYNGEE. V was clipped by 2 bases and J by 7 bases; unmatched bases: 6. The length of the CDR3 is 16 residues. CDR3 protein: CASSVLGLAGKNEQFF. The CDR3 DNA is TGTGCCAGCAGCGTCCTGGGACTAGCGGGAAAAAATGAGCAGTTCTTC.

V usage is TRBV6-5 and J usage is TRBJ2-7; 9 bases are a match to TRBD1. This CDR3 has 15 residues. Germline V CDR1 and CDR2: MNHEY, SVGAGI. V shed 2 bases and J 3 bases; nucleotides not matched to a gene: 5. Written as DNA, the CDR3 is TGTGCCAGCAGTTACACCGGGACAGGGCTCTACGAGCAGTACTTC. Amino acids: CASSYTGTGLYEQYF.

The CDR3 DNA is TGTGCCAGCAGATCGGAAGAGACCCAGTACTTC. Its translation: CASRSEETQYF. The gene calls are TRBV5-8 and TRBJ2-5; D is unclear. The CDR3 extends over 11 amino acids. Trimming cost V 5 bases and J 3 bases, with 5 bases left between them. Germline values: CDR1 SGHTS, CDR2 YDEGEE.

The chain has TRBV5-1 and TRBJ1-1; 8 nucleotides line up with TRBD1. The J segment lost 5 bases and the V segment lost 2 bases, leaving 14 bases of the junction unmatched. This CDR3 has 17 amino acids. Germline-derived CDR1 and CDR2 are SGHRS and YFSETQ. The chain's CDR3 is CASSFLGQVDRGTEAFF. The CDR3 coding sequence is TGCGCCAGCAGCTTTTTGGGACAGGTAGATCGGGGGACTGAAGCTTTCTTT.

This chain uses TRBV27 with TRBJ1-2; D might be TRBD1 (6 bases). The ends were cut back, 3 bases at V and 6 bases at J, with 14 bases in the middle. This CDR3 is 14 amino acids long. Germline CDR1 MNHEY, CDR2 SMNVEV (reference sequence). Here the CDR3 reads CASSLRQAGDGYTF. The CDR3 nucleotides read TGTGCCAGCAGTTTGCGGCAGGCAGGGGATGGCTACACCTTC.

This sequence joins TRBV18 and TRBJ1-3; TRBD1 agrees at 7 bases. The V segment lost 6 bases and the J segment 3 bases; nucleotides outside the gene matches: 14. Germline V CDR1 and CDR2: KGHSH, LQKENI. The CDR3 extends over 17 amino acids. CDR3 residues: CASSSRDRVEFGNTIYF. DNA of the CDR3: TGTGCCAGCTCCTCACGCGACAGGGTCGAGTTTGGAAACACCATATATTTT. Filled out from reference TRBV18 and TRBJ1-3, the complete variable domain reads NAGVMQNPRHLVRRRGQEARLRCSPMKGHSHVYWYRQLPEEGLKFMVYLQKENIIDESGMPKERFSAEFPKEGPSILRIQQVVRGDSAAYFCASSSRDRVEFGNTIYFGEGSWLTVV.

The chain recombines TRBV15 with TRBJ1-4, with 8 bases that match TRBD1. CDR3 length equals 16 residues. The trim removed 5 bases at V and 8 bases at J, leaving 13 bases unmatched. Germline V lookup: CDR1 LNHNV, CDR2 YYDKDF (reference sequence). The CDR3 DNA sequence: TGTGCCACCAGCCTACGACGGACAGGGCCGAGGGAAAAACTGTTTTTT. Protein sequence: CATSLRRTGPREKLFF.

V usage is TRBV5-1 and J usage is TRBJ1-2; D gene unclear. From germline, CDR1 is SGHRS and CDR2 YFSETQ. The CDR3 is made up of 14 amino acids. Trimming pared 0 bases from V and 2 bases from J, leaving 8 bases between. CDR3 coding DNA: TGCGCCAGCAGCTTGGGCCCGGGAAACTATGGCTACACCTTC. Amino acid sequence: CASSLGPGNYGYTF.

This sequence joins TRBV6-5 and TRBJ1-1; 7 bases are shared with TRBD1. The junction had 2 bases not matched to a gene; V was cut back by 6 bases and J by 1 base. Germline CDR1 MNHEY, CDR2 SVGAGI. This CDR3 contains 13 residues. The CDR3 is CASSRQGNTEAFF. DNA for the CDR3: TGTGCCAGCAGCCGACAGGGGAACACTGAAGCTTTCTTT.

The chain employs TRBV18 and TRBJ2-7; TRBD1 aligns across 11 bases. The ends lost 2 bases at V and 4 bases at J; junction bases unmatched: 10. CDR1 and CDR2 from the germline V gene are KGHSH and LQKENI. The CDR3 loop spans 17 amino acids. Here the CDR3 reads CASSPDGPGQGVYEQYF. DNA for the CDR3: TGTGCCAGCTCACCAGACGGGCCGGGACAGGGGGTGTACGAGCAGTACTTC.

This clone was counted a single time. The chain recombines TRBV7-9 with TRBJ2-1; TRBD2 aligns across 13 bases. Germline lookup yields CDR1 SEHNR and CDR2 FQNEAQ (reference sequence). The CDR3 runs 17 residues. Trimming took 2 bases from V and 8 from J; bases not matched to a gene: 9. The chain's CDR3 is CASSLRELAGGRYEQFF. CDR3 coding DNA: TGTGCCAGCAGCTTAAGGGAACTAGCGGGAGGGAGATATGAGCAGTTCTTC.

This chain connects TRBV2 to TRBJ2-5, with a weak D call TRBD1 (5 bases). The CDR3 sequence is 15 residues long. The germline gives CDR1 SNHLY, CDR2 FYNNEI. The V end lost 2 bases, the J end lost 7 bases, and 17 bases lay between the germline ends. The CDR3 loop reads CASSELGAFPSTQYF. The CDR3 DNA sequence: TGTGCCAGCAGTGAACTTGGGGCTTTTCCTTCGACCCAGTACTTC.

The chain employs TRBV28 and TRBJ2-1; 7 nucleotides agree with TRBD1. In germline, CDR1 is MDHEN, CDR2 SYDVKM. Unmatched junction bases numbered 13, after V lost 7 bases and J lost 7 bases. CDR3 length: 15 amino acids. CDR3 protein: CASNTQGLFSNEQFF. CDR3 in DNA: TGTGCCAGCAATACACAGGGGCTTTTTTCAAATGAGCAGTTCTTC.

The chain joins TRBV2 to TRBJ1-1; a possible D gene is TRBD1 (5 bases). Germline-derived CDR1 and CDR2 are SNHLY and FYNNEI. The CDR3 sequence is 14 residues long. Trimming took 2 bases from V and 5 from J, leaving 12 bases between them. Here the CDR3 reads CASSEWSRETEAFF. The CDR3 DNA reads as TGTGCCAGCAGTGAATGGTCCAGGGAAACTGAAGCTTTCTTT. Combining the CDR3 with reference TRBV2 and TRBJ1-1 gives the whole variable domain EPEVTQTPSHQVTQMGQEVILRCVPISNHLYFYWYRQILGQKVEFLVSFYNNEISEKSEIFDDQFSVERPDGSNFTLKIRSTKLEDSAMYFCASSEWSRETEAFFGQGTRLTVV.

The chain couples TRBV6-5 to TRBJ2-7; 8 bases line up with TRBD1. Germline V CDR1 and CDR2: MNHEY, SVGAGI. With 11 bases clipped from V and 1 base from J, the junction kept 7 bases outside the gene matches. The CDR3 has 13 amino acids. CDR3 sequence (DNA): TGTGCCGCAGGGACAGGACCTTCCTACGAGCAGTACTTC. Protein product: CAAGTGPSYEQYF.

The chain carries TRBV9 and TRBJ2-5, with 8 bases matching TRBD2. Germline V gene data show CDR1 as SGDLS and CDR2 as YYNGEE. Losses at the gene ends were 0 bases for V and 3 bases for J; bases not matched to a gene: 1. This CDR3 is built from 14 residues. The CDR3 here is CASSVAGGEETQYF. CDR3 sequence (DNA): TGTGCCAGCAGCGTAGCGGGAGGGGAAGAGACCCAGTACTTC.